This TCR beta chain derives from a study of T cells in Graves' hyperthyroidism and ophthalmopathy. General study findings and limits: Stable hyperthyroidism was separated from ophthalmopathy by a model based on 13 V-J features.

The source material, RNA transcripts, was used to amplify TCR beta CDR3 regions. First-round RT-PCR of the TCR CDR3 relied on the HTBI primer set. Using its own MiXCR run on the multiplex PCR reads, TCRdb lists one record per CDR3 protein. Altogether 150,000 to 200,000 distinct CDR3 sequences are present, over 7.5% being singletons, with the ten largest covering approximately 20%. The blood was taken when hyperthyroidism was first diagnosed, before any ophthalmopathy symptoms showed up. V lost 6 bases to trimming and J lost 1 base, with 15 bases between them. Germline V gene sequence: CDR1 DFQATT, CDR2 SNEGSKA (reference sequence). This CDR3 is 14 amino acids long. This clonotype has a count of ten or more. What it recognizes is unknown.

The material sequenced was blood. This clonotype was obtained from a young woman with Graves' hyperthyroidism that later progressed to Graves' ophthalmopathy. The chain uses TRBV20-1 and TRBJ1-1; D not resolved. The CDR3 coding sequence is TGCAGTGCGGACCGACGACCCACGAACACTGAAGCTTTCTTT. Its translation: CSADRRPTNTEAFF.